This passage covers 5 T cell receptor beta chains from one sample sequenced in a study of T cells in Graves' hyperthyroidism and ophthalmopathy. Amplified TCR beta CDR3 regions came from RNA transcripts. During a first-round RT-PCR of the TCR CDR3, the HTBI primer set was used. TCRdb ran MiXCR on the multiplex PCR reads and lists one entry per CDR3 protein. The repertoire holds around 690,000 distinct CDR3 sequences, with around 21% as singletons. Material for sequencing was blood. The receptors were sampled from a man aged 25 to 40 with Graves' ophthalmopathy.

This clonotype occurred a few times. The CDR3 nucleotides read TGTGCCACCAGCAGAGGCCAGACTAGTTCTCAGCGTGAGCAGTTCTTC. Translating gives CATSRGQTSSQREQFF. V is TRBV15 and J is TRBJ2-1, with D tentatively TRBD2 (6 bases). Trimming stripped 1 base from V and 9 bases from J, with 19 bases between. Germline lookup yields CDR1 LNHNV and CDR2 YYDKDF (reference sequence). The CDR3 spans 16 residues.

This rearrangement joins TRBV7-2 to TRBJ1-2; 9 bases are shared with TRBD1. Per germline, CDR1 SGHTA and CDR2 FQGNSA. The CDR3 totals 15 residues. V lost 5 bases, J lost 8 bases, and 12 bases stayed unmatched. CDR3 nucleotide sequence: TGTGCCAGCAGCATACTATATACAGGGGGCGCGGGCTACACCTTC. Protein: CASSILYTGGAGYTF.

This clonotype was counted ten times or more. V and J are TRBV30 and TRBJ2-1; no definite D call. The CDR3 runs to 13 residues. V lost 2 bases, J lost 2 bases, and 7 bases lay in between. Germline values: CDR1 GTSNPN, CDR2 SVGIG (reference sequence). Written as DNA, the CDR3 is TGTGCCTGGAGTAAGGGAACCTACAATGAGCAGTTCTTC. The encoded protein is CAWSKGTYNEQFF.

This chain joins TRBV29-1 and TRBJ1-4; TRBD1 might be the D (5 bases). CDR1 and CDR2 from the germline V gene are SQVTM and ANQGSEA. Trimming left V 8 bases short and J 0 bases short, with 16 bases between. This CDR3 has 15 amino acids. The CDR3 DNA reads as TGCAGCACCCGGGACGGAGGGACAACTAATGAAAAACTGTTTTTT. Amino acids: CSTRDGGTTNEKLFF.

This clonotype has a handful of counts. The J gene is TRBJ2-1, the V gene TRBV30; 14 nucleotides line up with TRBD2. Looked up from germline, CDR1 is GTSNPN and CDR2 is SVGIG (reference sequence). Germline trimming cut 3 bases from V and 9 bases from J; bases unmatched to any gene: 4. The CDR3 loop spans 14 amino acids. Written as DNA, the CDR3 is TGTGCCTGGAGCGCCGGACTAGCGGGAGGTGAGCAGTTCTTC. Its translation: CAWSAGLAGGEQFF.